The present entry profiles one T cell receptor beta chain with its context. Its antigen has not been determined. No base-level quality is on record; no much larger clone is a single base apart. The sample originates from a study of T cell changes during pregnancy in multiple sclerosis (dated by TCRdb to between 2018 and 2021). General notes on the study: Changes in the T cell repertoire over the course of pregnancy were examined in this study in women with multiple sclerosis.

Library preparation was by the immunoSEQ multiplex PCR assay. What TCRdb holds here is the immuneACCESS table cut down to in-frame rearrangements. Part of the clones is not present; checked against another copy, under half of the missing clones reflect an unresolved V gene, and the others are unexplained. This sample has roughly 39,000 clones in its table, and approximately 91% of those were observed once. The ten largest make up 12% of the sample. Via the germline V gene (reference sequence), CDR1 is MNHEY and CDR2 SMNVEV. Deletion took 3 bases off V and 2 bases off J, with a span of 5 bases between the germline ends. Inclusive of the bounding cysteine and phenylalanine, the CDR3 is 13 residues long. Only the CDR3 DNA stays, 39 bases, in frame from base 1.

The sequencing here drew on CD8+ T cells from peripheral blood mononuclear cells, taken after pregnancy. The sequence was collected from a female donor with multiple sclerosis, enrolled in a pregnancy study. The chain is made from TRBV27 and TRBJ1-5; the D gene cannot be resolved reliably. The CDR3 reads CASSFRGNQPQHF. The DNA sequence is given as TGTGCCAGCAGTTTCCGAGGCAATCAGCCCCAGCATTTT.